This TCR beta chain derives from a study of blood T cells in healthy people across ages. The CDR3 runs 13 residues. Germline V lookup: CDR1 SGHTA, CDR2 FQGNSA. V was trimmed by 1 base and J by 8 bases, leaving 11 bases between them. Combining a sample-barcoded 5' primer with a J-beta primer mix, a second PCR ran for 7 to 11 cycles. TCRdb passed the 5' RACE reads through MiXCR, listing each CDR3 protein once. The sample holds about 930,000 distinct CDR3 sequences, about 28% seen once. The donors, aged roughly 6 to 90, were healthy Caucasians from Russia. Researchers collected about 9.1 milliliters of peripheral blood from every single donor. These data are also associated with another study on T cells of mothers and their children. That report notes: The donor cohort consisted of a few healthy Caucasian mothers and their six children. A primer called M1S, used in the second PCR, added sample barcodes and 2-4 random nucleotides.

This chain uses TRBV7-2 with TRBJ1-1; the D is unclear. Sequenced: blood. The receptor's source is a woman between 35 and 50 years old in good health. This CDR3 is CASSLDRRQEAFF. In nucleotides, the CDR3 is TGTGCCAGCAGCTTAGATCGACGGCAGGAAGCTTTCTTT.